Below are 21 T cell receptor beta chains sequenced from a single sample in a study of blood T cell repertoires in COVID-19. TCRdb keeps only in-frame clones here, not all; method: immunoSEQ multiplex PCR. The sample includes 140,000 to 150,000 clones, roughly 80% of them seen just once. Sequenced material: peripheral blood. The receptors shown here come from a human donor with acute or convalescent COVID-19. The donor label of this sample is uncertain.

As for this clone: Mismatch with germline at one junction end may stem from a read error. The rearrangement links TRBV7-3 to TRBJ1-2; 7 nucleotides match TRBD1. This CDR3 has 13 residues. Germline values: CDR1 SGHTA, CDR2 FQGTGA. CDR3 sequence: CASSLGTDLTVSF. CDR3 sequence (DNA): TGTGCCAGCAGCTTAGGGACAGACCTAACGGTGTCCTTC.

The chain uses TRBV5-5 and TRBJ1-5, with D tentatively TRBD1 (5 bases). The CDR3 extends over 17 amino acids. Looked up from germline, CDR1 is SGHKS and CDR2 is YYEKEE (reference sequence). The ends were cut back, 1 base at V and 6 bases at J, with 20 bases in the middle. The CDR3 sequence: CASSLSGWGQGGQPQHF. CDR3 DNA sequence: TGTGCCAGCAGCTTGTCTGGATGGGGCCAGGGTGGTCAGCCCCAGCATTTT.

This clone was counted a single time. At one end the junction does not follow the germline gene, possibly because of a read error. V usage is TRBV6-1 and J usage is TRBJ1-5; D is ambiguous. Per germline, CDR1 MNHNS and CDR2 SASEGT. The CDR3 runs to 15 residues. CDR3 residues: CASREAHGGDQPQHF. The DNA of the CDR3 is TGTGCCAGCAGGGAAGCCCATGGAGGTGACCAGCCCCAGCATTTT.

The V and J genes are TRBV5-1 and TRBJ2-3; no reliable D call. The V gene lost 4 bases and the J gene lost 5 bases, with 11 bases spanning the gap. CDR1 is SGHRS, CDR2 YFSETQ, per germline. CDR3 length: 13 residues. CDR3: CASSTYARDTQYF. CDR3 DNA sequence: TGCGCCAGCAGCACCTATGCGAGAGATACGCAGTATTTT.

This clone was seen just once. The chain couples TRBV5-6 to TRBJ2-1; D possibly corresponds to TRBD1 (6 bases). CDR3 length: 13 amino acids. The V end lost 2 bases, the J end lost 3 bases, and 6 bases lay between the germline ends. Germline V gene sequence: CDR1 SGHDT, CDR2 YYEEEE. The CDR3 loop is CASSLQGYNEQFF. The CDR3 nucleotides read TGTGCCAGCAGCTTACAGGGCTACAATGAGCAGTTCTTC.

The chain employs TRBV27 and TRBJ1-1; TRBD1 is a possible D gene (5 bases). Germline V lookup: CDR1 MNHEY, CDR2 SMNVEV (reference sequence). V lost 4 bases and J lost 6, with 15 bases in between. The CDR3 sequence is 14 residues long. The CDR3 nucleotides read TGTGCCAGCAGTTCCCGGGGCCCGGGGGCTGAAGCTTTCTTT. Amino acids: CASSSRGPGAEAFF.

The gene calls are TRBV5-1 and TRBJ2-1; the match to TRBD2 covers 14 bases. Looked up from germline, CDR1 is SGHRS and CDR2 is YFSETQ. This CDR3 region has 14 residues. The ends lost 3 bases at V and 9 bases at J; junction bases unmatched: 2. CDR3 nucleotide sequence: TGCGCCAGCAGCTCGGGACTAGCGGGGGTTGAGCAGTTCTTC. It encodes CASSSGLAGVEQFF. The full variable domain, completed using reference TRBV5-1 and TRBJ2-1, is KAGVTQTPRYLIKTRGQQVTLSCSPISGHRSVSWYQQTPGQGLQFLFEYFSETQRNKGNFPGRFSGRQFSNSRSEMNVSTLELGDSALYLCASSSGLAGVEQFFGPGTRLTVL.

The genes are TRBV30 and TRBJ2-3; possible D gene TRBD2, 7 bases. Germline V gives CDR1 GTSNPN, CDR2 SVGIG (reference sequence). V shed 0 bases and J shed 2 bases, with 9 bases lying between them. This CDR3 comprises 14 residues. The CDR3 protein is CAWSVGGATDTQYF. The CDR3 nucleotides are TGTGCCTGGAGTGTAGGGGGGGCCACAGATACGCAGTATTTT.

The chain has TRBV6-2 or TRBV6-3 and TRBJ2-7; a weak D match, TRBD2 (6 bases). Deletions cut 6 bases from V and 12 bases from J, with 21 bases between. The CDR3 runs to 13 residues. CDR1 is MNHEY, CDR2 SVGEGT, per germline. The CDR3 DNA reads as TGTGCCAGCAGCCCAATTGACCCGGGACTTCGGTACTTC. As protein: CASSPIDPGLRYF.

The chain carries TRBV5-1 and TRBJ1-2; TRBD1 matches 9 bases. Looked up from germline, CDR1 is SGHRS and CDR2 is YFSETQ. The J segment lost 8 bases and the V segment lost 3 bases, leaving 5 bases of the junction unmatched. The CDR3 totals 13 residues. The CDR3 DNA sequence: TGCGCCAGCAGCTGGACAGGGGATGGAGGCTACACCTTC. Its translation is CASSWTGDGGYTF.

This clone was detected many times. The CDR3 reads CASSLEAGNTIYF. CDR3 nucleotides: TGTGCCAGCAGCTTAGAGGCAGGAAACACCATATATTTT. The V gene is TRBV11-2, the J gene TRBJ1-3; no reliable D call. Trimming removed 0 bases from V and 4 bases from J, with 4 bases in between. CDR3 length: 13 amino acids. Per germline, CDR1 SGHAT and CDR2 FQNNGV.

This chain connects TRBV7-2 to TRBJ2-2; D is possibly TRBD2 (7 bases). Trimming cost V 7 bases and J 4 bases, with 16 bases left between them. CDR1 and CDR2 (germline): SGHTA, FQGNSA. The length of the CDR3 is 15 residues. The CDR3 here is CASTLRGAVTGELFF. DNA of the CDR3: TGTGCCAGCACCCTCCGGGGGGCCGTCACCGGGGAGCTGTTTTTT.

The chain joins TRBV6-5 to TRBJ2-1; D is ambiguous. Trimming shortened V by 0 bases and J by 4 bases, and 7 bases separated the two germline ends. CDR1 is MNHEY, CDR2 SVGAGI, per germline. The CDR3 length is 14 residues. Here the CDR3 DNA reads TGTGCCAGCAGTTACTCGTCACGGTACAATGAGCAGTTCTTC. Amino acid sequence: CASSYSSRYNEQFF.

This clone occurred a few times. The chain couples TRBV12-3 or TRBV12-4 to TRBJ1-1; no firm D call. V shed 3 bases and J shed 0 bases, with 2 bases lying between them. CDR3 length: 12 residues. The CDR3 DNA is TGTGCCAGCAGTTTCATGAACACTGAAGCTTTCTTT. It specifies CASSFMNTEAFF.

This clone came up once. The CDR3 region is CASSQVAVMGGDYGYTF. The CDR3 nucleotides read TGTGCCAGCAGCCAAGTCGCGGTAATGGGAGGTGATTATGGCTACACCTTC. The rearrangement uses TRBV3-1 (or the pseudogene TRBV3-2) and TRBJ1-2, with unresolved D. The germline CDR1 and CDR2 sequences are LGHDT and YNNKEL (reference sequence). CDR3 length equals 17 residues. V lost 1 base and J lost 5, with 20 bases in between.

V gene TRBV6-5 combines with J gene TRBJ1-1; no reliable D call. Between the trimmed V and J ends, which lost 4 bases and 0 bases, there was a span of 9 bases. The CDR3 is 14 residues long. CDR1 is MNHEY, CDR2 SVGAGI, per germline. CDR3 in amino acids: CASSSLAVNTEAFF. The CDR3 region has the DNA TGTGCCAGCAGTTCCTTGGCGGTGAACACTGAAGCTTTCTTT.

This clone appeared once. This sequence joins TRBV18 and TRBJ2-1, with a tentative D call TRBD1 (5 bases). CDR3 length: 13 residues. V was trimmed by 8 bases and J by 5 bases, leaving 13 bases between them. Per germline, CDR1 KGHSH and CDR2 LQKENI. CDR3 amino acids: CASLKTDNNEQFF. As DNA, the CDR3 is TGTGCCAGCCTTAAGACGGACAACAATGAGCAGTTCTTC.

The gene calls are TRBV10-3 and TRBJ2-4; 9 positions match TRBD1. The CDR3 spans 17 residues. V was pared by 3 bases and J by 0 bases, with 6 bases of the junction left unmatched. Germline CDR1 is ENHRY and CDR2 is SYGVKD. Here the CDR3 DNA reads TGTGCCATCAGTGATACAGGGGGCCGGCTAGCCAAAAACATTCAGTACTTC. It yields the protein CAISDTGGRLAKNIQYF.

This clone was counted ten times or more. V usage is TRBV19 and J usage is TRBJ1-5; D possibly corresponds to TRBD1 (5 bases). The V end lost 7 bases, the J end lost 1 base, and 17 bases lay between the germline ends. The length of the CDR3 is 16 residues. The V gene's germline CDR1 is LNHDA and CDR2 SQIVND (reference sequence). The CDR3 region is CASTRDYQRSNQPQHF. For the CDR3, the DNA is TGTGCCAGTACCCGGGACTACCAGCGGAGCAATCAGCCCCAGCATTTT.

The chain uses TRBV5-1 and TRBJ2-5; perhaps TRBD2 as D (5 bases). The CDR3 length is 14 residues. Germline values: CDR1 SGHRS, CDR2 YFSETQ. Trimming stripped 3 bases from V and 2 bases from J, with 11 bases between. CDR3 sequence reads: CASSWNGVQETQYF. CDR3 nucleotides: TGCGCCAGCAGCTGGAACGGGGTTCAAGAGACCCAGTACTTC.

The V call is TRBV6-5, the J call TRBJ1-4; D ambiguous. With 6 bases removed from V and 8 bases from J, the gap between germline ends came to 13 bases. This CDR3 has 13 amino acids. Germline V CDR1 and CDR2: MNHEY, SVGAGI. CDR3 coding DNA: TGTGCCAGCAGACCCTCTGCTCGGGAAAAACTGTTTTTT. It yields the protein CASRPSAREKLFF.